The clone carrying this T cell receptor beta chain was counted ten times or more. Its target is not known. The data stem from a study of molecular identifiers for immune sequencing clone quantification. Broader study findings: In naive cells, clones above 20 RNA copies held under 1% of molecules, whereas in effector cells they held over 99%.

Germline-derived CDR1 and CDR2 are SGHVS and FNYEAQ. Trimming cost V 5 bases and J 5 bases; bases outside gene matches: 12. The length of the CDR3 is 16 residues. TCRdb processed the PCR reads anew with MiXCR; each CDR3 protein has one entry. This table holds about 320,000 distinct CDR3 sequences, about a fifth found once. V is TRBV7-6 and J is TRBJ2-7, with TRBD1 identical over 10 bases. The clonotype was recovered from a human donor in good health. Some libraries in this study had Jurkat cell RNA spiked in. Material: naive CD8+ T cells from blood, with Jurkat cell RNA spiked in. As to subset: FACS-sorted CD8+CD4-CCR7+CD45RA+ naive T cells. The CDR3 DNA follows: TGTGCCAGCAGCCTCAAGCCGGACAGGGGGTATGACGAGCAGTACTTC. Its protein is CASSLKPDRGYDEQYF.